This entry features one TCR beta chain sequence. Its antigen is as yet unknown. CDR1 KGHSH and CDR2 LQKENI come from the germline V gene. Trimming removed 3 bases at V and 3 bases at J, with 9 bases between. The CDR3 consists of 14 residues. These data come from a study of cytomegalovirus exposure and HLA in healthy donors. A multiplex PCR was run with 60 Vbeta primers and 13 Jbeta primers. In the authors' workflow: An analysis that came later counted 77 million or so unique TCR beta chains, around 12 million shared. The data were produced by immunoSEQ multiplex PCR, yet TCRdb's version contains in-frame clones alone and is incomplete. D and trimming were read from the DNA, whereas the V and J calls and clone size are those reported in that table. The sample holds about 160,000 clones. Study conclusions and caveats: Some TCR beta chains (roughly 150 of them) were listed as cytomegalovirus-associated. Apparent HLA restriction characterized most CMV-associated TCR beta chains in a later analysis. In a later analysis, productive TCRs from donors in an Asian-associated ancestry cluster reportedly carried fewer N-insertions than the cohort mean.

The chain has TRBV18 and TRBJ2-1; no clear D gene. This sequence originates from a young man in good health and CMV-seronegative. The sequenced material came from PBMCs. CDR3: CASSPLYIYNEQFF. The CDR3 DNA follows: TGTGCCAGCTCACCCCTTTATATCTACAATGAGCAGTTCTTC. Variable domain in full (rest from reference TRBV18 and TRBJ2-1): NAGVMQNPRHLVRRRGQEARLRCSPMKGHSHVYWYRQLPEEGLKFMVYLQKENIIDESGMPKERFSAEFPKEGPSILRIQQVVRGDSAAYFCASSPLYIYNEQFFGPGTRLTVL.